Below, one T cell receptor beta chain is given with its context. The antigen remains unidentified. Each donor provided at least one pre-ART PBMC sample and at least two post-ART PBMC samples. Deletions cut 6 bases from V and 5 bases from J, with 9 bases between. Per germline, CDR1 MNHEY and CDR2 SVGAGI. The CDR3 is 12 amino acids. This entry is derived from a study of long-term antiretroviral therapy in people with HIV. The wider study: Collection dates of the earliest samples fall about a decade before the 2015 immediate-ART recommendation. General study findings and limits: Versus controls, repertoires in people with HIV had narrower CDR3 length ranges.

They ran version v3.0 of the immunoSEQ assay at survey level. Method: immunoSEQ multiplex PCR; TCRdb's copy keeps in-frame clones and lacks some. Among around 29,000 clones, over 90% were seen once, and the ten largest hold around 6.4%. The V gene is TRBV6-5, the J gene TRBJ2-3; perhaps TRBD2 as D (5 bases). The sequenced sample was unsorted PBMCs, obtained about 6.7 years after starting antiretroviral therapy. The clonotype comes from a woman between 40 and 50 years old with HIV. CDR3 DNA: TGTGCCAGCAGAGGACTGGTAGATACGCAGTATTTT. It yields the protein CASRGLVDTQYF.